These 32 T cell receptor beta chains originate from one sample sequenced in a study of T cell changes during pregnancy in multiple sclerosis. Using immunoSEQ multiplex PCR, the repertoire was profiled, and TCRdb retains in-frame clones only, with some absent. Of 55,000 to 95,000 clones in the sample, 90% to 95% were seen once. The sequenced sample was peripheral blood, obtained in the second trimester of pregnancy. All receptors derive from a female donor in good health, enrolled as a control in a pregnancy study.

Written as DNA, the CDR3 is TGTGCCAGCAGTTTTGGGGGGGGGACCCAGTACTTC. Protein product: CASSFGGGTQYF. V usage is TRBV27 and J usage is TRBJ2-5, with 7 bases fitting TRBD2. V lost 3 bases and J lost 7; bases outside the gene matches: 2. CDR3 length: 12 amino acids. The germline CDR1 and CDR2 sequences are MNHEY and SMNVEV (reference sequence).

The gene calls are TRBV6-1 and TRBJ2-7; D is possibly TRBD2 (6 bases). V was clipped by 4 bases and J by 2 bases, with 12 bases between them. The CDR3 runs to 14 residues. CDR1 and CDR2 from the germline V gene are MNHNS and SASEGT. CDR3 loop: CASSAAGSAYEQYF. DNA of the CDR3: TGTGCCAGCAGTGCGGCGGGATCTGCCTACGAGCAGTACTTC.

This clone has only a few counts. The CDR3 DNA reads as TGTGCCAGCAGCTTGGGGGCAGCTACCTATGGCTACACCTTC. It specifies CASSLGAATYGYTF. This sequence joins TRBV5-4 and TRBJ1-2, with no clear D. Germline V gives CDR1 SGHNT, CDR2 YYREEE (reference sequence). This CDR3 spans 14 amino acids. V lost 0 bases, J lost 4 bases, and 10 bases lay in between.

The rearrangement links TRBV11-1 to TRBJ1-3; D is ambiguous. There are 15 residues in the CDR3. In germline, CDR1 is SGHAT, CDR2 FQDESV (reference sequence). V lost 1 base, J lost 5 bases, and 12 bases lay in between. CDR3 protein: CASSLGRRQRNTIYF. As DNA, the CDR3 is TGTGCCAGCAGCTTAGGACGAAGACAAAGAAACACCATATATTTT.

This rearrangement joins TRBV7-2 to TRBJ2-1, with TRBD2 matching over 13 bases. V lost 5 bases and J lost 10; bases outside the gene matches: 11. Per germline, CDR1 SGHTA and CDR2 FQGNSA. The CDR3 totals 16 residues. The CDR3 DNA reads TGTGCCAGCAGCGTGTCATCGACTAGCGGGGGGCGGGAGCAGTTCTTC. It yields the protein CASSVSSTSGGREQFF.

The chain recombines TRBV5-6 with TRBJ1-6; tentatively, D is TRBD1 (6 bases). V was trimmed by 5 bases and J by 4 bases, leaving 13 bases between them. The CDR3 sequence is 15 residues long. Germline V gene lookup returns CDR1 SGHDT and CDR2 YYEEEE. The CDR3 sequence is CASSPPGQYNSPLHF. The CDR3 DNA reads TGTGCCAGCAGTCCTCCTGGACAGTATAATTCACCCCTCCACTTT.

The chain employs TRBV7-3 and TRBJ2-5, with 8 nucleotides matching TRBD2. V lost 4 bases, J lost 0 bases, and 1 base stayed unmatched. The CDR3 contains 14 residues. Germline loops: CDR1 SGHTA, CDR2 FQGTGA. The CDR3 region has the DNA TGTGCCAGCAGCTCGGGGGGGTACCAAGAGACCCAGTACTTC. Translating gives CASSSGGYQETQYF.

As DNA, the CDR3 is TGTGCCAGCAGCCAAGATGCGGTGCGAACCTACACTGAAGCTTTCTTT. Its protein is CASSQDAVRTYTEAFF. The chain couples TRBV4-2 to TRBJ1-1; the D is unclear. The CDR3 length is 16 residues. Deletions cut 0 bases from V and 3 bases from J, with 14 bases between. CDR1 LGHNA and CDR2 YNFKEQ come from the germline V gene.

The chain links TRBV18 to TRBJ1-5, with D possibly being TRBD1 (6 bases). The CDR3 is made up of 15 amino acids. Trimming stripped 0 bases from V and 5 bases from J, with 11 bases between. CDR1 KGHSH and CDR2 LQKENI come from the germline V gene. CDR3 protein: CASSPPGKGDQPQHF. As DNA, the CDR3 is TGTGCCAGCTCACCACCGGGTAAGGGGGATCAGCCCCAGCATTTT.

The chain joins TRBV4-3 to TRBJ2-3; TRBD2 aligns across 9 bases. Germline CDR1 and CDR2: LGHNA and YSLEER. The CDR3 contains 14 residues. Trimming cost V 3 bases and J 5 bases; bases outside gene matches: 3. For the CDR3, the DNA is TGCGCCAGCAGCCAGCGGGGGGGCCTAGATACGCAGTATTTT. Translating it yields CASSQRGGLDTQYF.

The chain couples TRBV6-5 to TRBJ1-2; TRBD1 matches 8 bases. There are 14 residues in the CDR3. Germline trimming cut 6 bases from V and 5 bases from J; bases unmatched to any gene: 8. Germline values: CDR1 MNHEY, CDR2 SVGAGI. CDR3 DNA sequence: TGTGCCAGCAGCCCGACAGGGGTAGGGTATGGCTACACCTTC. It specifies CASSPTGVGYGYTF.

This clone was counted between two and nine times. This rearrangement joins TRBV19 to TRBJ1-1; D perhaps matches TRBD1 (6 bases). Germline CDR1 reads LNHDA; CDR2 reads SQIVND (reference sequence). Trimming stripped 10 bases from V and 1 base from J, with 16 bases between. This CDR3 is built from 14 residues. The CDR3 spells CATFTFRGNTEAFF. DNA for the CDR3: TGTGCCACCTTTACCTTCAGGGGGAACACTGAAGCTTTCTTT. The whole variable domain, remainder taken from reference TRBV19 and TRBJ1-1, is DGGITQSPKYLFRKEGQNVTLSCEQNLNHDAMYWYRQDPGQGLRLIYYSQIVNDFQKGDIAEGYSVSREKKESFPLTVTSAQKNPTAFYLCATFTFRGNTEAFFGQGTRLTVV.

The rearrangement joins TRBV9 to TRBJ2-4; TRBD2 matches 12 bases. J gave up 5 bases and V 4 bases, and 10 bases lay outside the gene matches. The CDR3 has 17 residues. Germline CDR1 and CDR2: SGDLS and YYNGEE. This CDR3 reads CASSRGLAGLGENIQYF. The CDR3 nucleotides read TGTGCCAGCAGCCGCGGACTAGCGGGGTTAGGGGAAAACATTCAGTACTTC.

This chain connects TRBV18 to TRBJ1-1, with D perhaps matching TRBD1 (5 bases). CDR3 length: 12 amino acids. Trimming stripped 5 bases from V and 7 bases from J, with 11 bases between. The V gene's germline CDR1 is KGHSH and CDR2 LQKENI. The CDR3: CASSAGQGEAFF. CDR3 nucleotide sequence: TGTGCCAGCTCAGCAGGCCAGGGTGAAGCTTTCTTT.

The chain employs TRBV9 and TRBJ2-5; D possibly corresponds to TRBD2 (6 bases). The CDR3 consists of 14 residues. CDR1 is SGDLS and CDR2 is YYNGEE in the germline V gene. V was pared by 0 bases and J by 5 bases, with 11 bases between. The CDR3 sequence is CASSVGGGLETQYF. CDR3 DNA: TGTGCCAGCAGCGTAGGGGGAGGTCTCGAGACCCAGTACTTC. Together with reference TRBV9 and TRBJ2-5, the CDR3 gives the full variable domain: DSGVTQTPKHLITATGQRVTLRCSPRSGDLSVYWYQQSLDQGLQFLIQYYNGEERAKGNILERFSAQQFPDLHSELNLSSLELGDSALYFCASSVGGGLETQYFGPGTRLLVL.

This clone appeared once. The chain uses TRBV7-2 and TRBJ1-1; D is undetermined. This CDR3 is built from 13 residues. Germline V gene data show CDR1 as SGHTA and CDR2 as FQGNSA. The V gene lost 3 bases and the J gene lost 0 bases, with 5 bases spanning the gap. The CDR3 sequence is CASSFQMNTEAFF. CDR3 DNA sequence: TGTGCCAGCAGCTTTCAGATGAACACTGAAGCTTTCTTT.

This clone was seen more than once but under ten times. The V call is TRBV9, the J call TRBJ1-1, with 8 bases that match TRBD1. The CDR3 consists of 14 residues. After removal of 3 bases from V and 1 base from J, the junction contained 2 bases not matched to a gene. CDR1 is SGDLS and CDR2 is YYNGEE in the germline V gene. CDR3 residues: CASSGDRGNTEAFF. DNA for the CDR3: TGTGCCAGCAGCGGTGACAGGGGGAACACTGAAGCTTTCTTT.

This clone was observed once. The chain combines TRBV7-8 with TRBJ2-7; TRBD2 agrees at 10 bases. Germline V gene sequence: CDR1 SGHVS, CDR2 FQNEAQ. The junction had 17 bases not matched to a gene; V was cut back by 5 bases and J by 4 bases. CDR3 size: 18 residues. The CDR3 DNA reads as TGTGCCAGCAGCCCTAGAACCCCCATAGCGGGGGGTAGATACGAGCAGTACTTC. Its translation is CASSPRTPIAGGRYEQYF. The full variable domain, completed using reference TRBV7-8 and TRBJ2-7, is GAGVSQSPRYKVAKRGQDVALRCDPISGHVSLFWYQQALGQGPEFLTYFQNEAQLDKSGLPSDRFFAERPEGSVSTLKIQRTQQEDSAVYLCASSPRTPIAGGRYEQYFGPGTRLTVT.

The chain links TRBV7-6 to TRBJ2-7; D is possibly TRBD2 (6 bases). CDR3 length equals 13 residues. V shed 4 bases and J shed 0 bases, with 7 bases lying between them. CDR1 and CDR2 (germline): SGHVS, FNYEAQ. DNA for the CDR3: TGTGCCAGCAGCTCCGGGGGCTCCTACGAGCAGTACTTC. Amino acids: CASSSGGSYEQYF.

The chain combines TRBV5-4 with TRBJ1-3; maybe TRBD1 (5 bases). The CDR3 loop spans 15 amino acids. The ends were cut back, 4 bases at V and 4 bases at J, with 15 bases in the middle. From germline, CDR1 is SGHNT and CDR2 YYREEE (reference sequence). The CDR3 region is CASSPGGQSGNTIYF. The CDR3 DNA reads TGTGCCAGCAGCCCGGGGGGTCAAAGCGGAAACACCATATATTTT.

V usage is TRBV19 and J usage is TRBJ2-6; D not resolved. The CDR3 totals 15 residues. V lost 9 bases, J lost 0 bases, and 12 bases lay in between. The germline V gene has CDR1 LNHDA and CDR2 SQIVND (reference sequence). The CDR3 DNA follows: TGTGCCAGCTTGACATCCTCCTCTGGGGCCAACGTCCTGACTTTC. Residues: CASLTSSSGANVLTF.

Here the CDR3 DNA reads TGTGCCAGCTCACCACCGGAGGGAGCCTACGAGCAGTACTTC. The encoded protein is CASSPPEGAYEQYF. The rearrangement uses TRBV18 and TRBJ2-7; perhaps TRBD2 as D (6 bases). CDR3 length: 14 amino acids. Between the trimmed V and J ends, which lost 0 bases and 2 bases, there was a span of 8 bases. Germline values: CDR1 KGHSH, CDR2 LQKENI. The full variable domain, completed using reference TRBV18 and TRBJ2-7, is NAGVMQNPRHLVRRRGQEARLRCSPMKGHSHVYWYRQLPEEGLKFMVYLQKENIIDESGMPKERFSAEFPKEGPSILRIQQVVRGDSAAYFCASSPPEGAYEQYFGPGTRLTVT.

This chain links TRBV4-2 with TRBJ1-1; D is uncertain. The CDR3 contains 12 residues. The V gene lost 8 bases and the J gene lost 1 base, with 8 bases spanning the gap. CDR1 is LGHNA and CDR2 is YNFKEQ in the germline V gene. Here the CDR3 reads CASATENTEAFF. The CDR3 nucleotides are TGTGCCAGCGCCACAGAGAACACTGAAGCTTTCTTT.

CDR3 sequence: CASSSAGTGVSYEQYF. The CDR3 nucleotides read TGTGCCAGCAGCTCAGCGGGGACGGGAGTTTCCTACGAGCAGTACTTC. The chain couples TRBV9 to TRBJ2-7, with TRBD2 matching over 7 bases. In germline, CDR1 is SGDLS, CDR2 YYNGEE. CDR3 length: 16 residues. V lost 4 bases and J lost 1; bases outside the gene matches: 11.

CDR3 region: CASNKGGSNEKLFF. The CDR3 DNA reads as TGTGCCAGCAACAAGGGGGGGAGTAATGAAAAACTGTTTTTT. The gene calls are TRBV6-6 and TRBJ1-4; TRBD1 might be the D (6 bases). Trimming took off 7 bases at V and 4 bases at J, with 13 bases between the two ends. Germline V gives CDR1 MNHNY, CDR2 SVGAGI (reference sequence). CDR3 length: 14 residues.

The chain joins TRBV28 to TRBJ2-3; 7 nucleotides line up with TRBD1. Germline values: CDR1 MDHEN, CDR2 SYDVKM. The V and J ends lost 5 bases and 1 base, in that order; junction bases with no gene match: 6. The CDR3 is made up of 15 amino acids. CDR3 region: CASSRQGVGTDTQYF. CDR3 sequence (DNA): TGTGCCAGCAGTAGACAGGGTGTCGGCACAGATACGCAGTATTTT.

The chain has TRBV19 and TRBJ2-5; 9 bases are shared with TRBD1. CDR1 LNHDA and CDR2 SQIVND come from the germline V gene (reference sequence). The ends lost 5 bases at V and 2 bases at J; junction bases unmatched: 0. This CDR3 has 13 residues. The DNA for the CDR3 is TGTGCCAGTAGTGACAGGGGGCAAGAGACCCAGTACTTC. This codes for CASSDRGQETQYF.

This chain links TRBV7-3 with TRBJ1-1; a weak D match, TRBD1 (5 bases). Trimming shortened V by 8 bases and J by 5 bases, and 24 bases separated the two germline ends. CDR1 is SGHTA and CDR2 is FQGTGA in the germline V gene. This CDR3 contains 16 residues. Here the CDR3 reads CASPGGGLTRRTEAFF. Written as DNA, the CDR3 is TGTGCCAGCCCTGGGGGGGGACTAACTCGAAGAACTGAAGCTTTCTTT.

V usage is TRBV4-3 and J usage is TRBJ2-7; TRBD1 matches at 8 bases. The CDR3 is 13 amino acids. In germline, CDR1 is LGHNA, CDR2 YSLEER. V shed 0 bases, J shed 8 bases, and the junction held 3 bases outside the gene matches. The CDR3 loop reads CASSQDGQGKQYF. CDR3 nucleotide sequence: TGCGCCAGCAGCCAAGATGGACAGGGAAAGCAGTACTTC.

This chain connects TRBV5-1 to TRBJ1-3, with no clear D. The germline V gene encodes CDR1 SGHRS and CDR2 YFSETQ. The CDR3 consists of 16 residues. V was trimmed by 0 bases and J by 0 bases, leaving 10 bases between them. The CDR3 nucleotides read TGCGCCAGCAGCTTGGTTCCCAGTACCTCTGGAAACACCATATATTTT. Its protein is CASSLVPSTSGNTIYF.

In this sample, this clone turned up once. The V call is TRBV15, the J call TRBJ2-7; D might be TRBD1 (6 bases). Per the germline V gene, CDR1 is LNHNV and CDR2 is YYDKDF (reference sequence). This CDR3 has 15 amino acids. Deletions cut 1 base from V and 0 bases from J, with 10 bases between. CDR3 in amino acids: CATSRAGQRSYEQYF. The CDR3 DNA follows: TGTGCCACCAGCAGAGCAGGACAGCGCTCCTACGAGCAGTACTTC.

The V call is TRBV15, the J call TRBJ2-3; D not certain. This CDR3 contains 12 residues. From germline, CDR1 is LNHNV and CDR2 YYDKDF (reference sequence). Trimming cost V 3 bases and J 2 bases, with 3 bases left between them. CDR3 residues: CATSSNTDTQYF. The CDR3 region has the DNA TGTGCCACCAGCAGTAACACAGATACGCAGTATTTT.